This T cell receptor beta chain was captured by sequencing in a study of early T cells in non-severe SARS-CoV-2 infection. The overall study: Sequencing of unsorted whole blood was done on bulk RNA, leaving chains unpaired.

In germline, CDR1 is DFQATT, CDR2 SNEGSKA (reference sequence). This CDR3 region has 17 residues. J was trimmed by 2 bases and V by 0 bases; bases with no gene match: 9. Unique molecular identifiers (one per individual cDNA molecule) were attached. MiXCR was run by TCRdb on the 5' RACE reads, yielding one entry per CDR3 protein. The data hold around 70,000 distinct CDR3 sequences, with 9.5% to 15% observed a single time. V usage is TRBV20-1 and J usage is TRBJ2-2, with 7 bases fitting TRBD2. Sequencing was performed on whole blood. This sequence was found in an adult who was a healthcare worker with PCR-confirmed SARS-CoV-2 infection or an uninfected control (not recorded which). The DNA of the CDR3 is TGCAGTGCTAGAGATATAGGGCTAGCGGATAACACCGGGGAGCTGTTTTTT. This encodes CSARDIGLADNTGELFF.